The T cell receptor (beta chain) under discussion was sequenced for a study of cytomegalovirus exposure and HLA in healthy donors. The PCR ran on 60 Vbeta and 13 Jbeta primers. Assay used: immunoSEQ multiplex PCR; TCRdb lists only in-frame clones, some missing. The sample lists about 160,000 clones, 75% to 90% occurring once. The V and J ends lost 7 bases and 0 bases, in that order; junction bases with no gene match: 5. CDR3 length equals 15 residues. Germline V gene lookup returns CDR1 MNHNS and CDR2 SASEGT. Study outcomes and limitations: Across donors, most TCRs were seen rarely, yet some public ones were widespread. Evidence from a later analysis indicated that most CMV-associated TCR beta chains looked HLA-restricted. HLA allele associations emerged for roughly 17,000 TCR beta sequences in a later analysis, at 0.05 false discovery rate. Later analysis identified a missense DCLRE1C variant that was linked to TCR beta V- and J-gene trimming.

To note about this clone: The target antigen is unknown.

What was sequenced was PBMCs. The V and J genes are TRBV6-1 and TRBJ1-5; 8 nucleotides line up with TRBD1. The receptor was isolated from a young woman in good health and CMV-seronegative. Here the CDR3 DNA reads TGTGCCAGCACAGGGGGCGGGTATAGCAATCAGCCCCAGCATTTT. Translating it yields CASTGGGYSNQPQHF.